What follows are 25 T cell receptor beta chains derived from one specimen sequenced in a study of OX40 agonist ivuxolimab in advanced cancers. Assay used: immunoSEQ multiplex PCR; TCRdb lists only in-frame clones, some missing. The repertoire includes 40,000 to 50,000 clones, about 90% of them detected once, and about three fifths sits in the top ten. Sequencing was performed on CD4+ or CD8+ T cells sorted from blood, taken in a trial of the OX40 agonist ivuxolimab. The receptors here all came from an adult with an advanced solid tumor such as melanoma, head and neck, liver or kidney cancer.

The chain uses TRBV7-2 and TRBJ2-1, with 8 bases matching TRBD1. The CDR3 has 15 residues. From germline, CDR1 is SGHTA and CDR2 FQGNSA. V shed 3 bases, J shed 3 bases, and the junction held 4 bases outside the gene matches. CDR3 coding DNA: TGTGCCAGCAGCTTCAGGACAGGGAACTACAATGAGCAGTTCTTC. Protein: CASSFRTGNYNEQFF. Variable domain in full (rest from reference TRBV7-2 and TRBJ2-1): GAGVSQSPSNKVTEKGKDVELRCDPISGHTALYWYRQSLGQGLEFLIYFQGNSAPDKSGLPSDRFSAERTGGSVSTLTIQRTQQEDSAVYLCASSFRTGNYNEQFFGPGTRLTVL.

This chain uses TRBV5-5 with TRBJ1-3; D gene uncertain. V was shortened by 0 bases and J by 4 bases, with 2 bases between the two germline ends. The CDR3 spans 12 residues. In germline, CDR1 is SGHKS, CDR2 YYEKEE (reference sequence). The CDR3 DNA is TGTGCCAGCAGCTTGGAGGGAAACACCATATATTTT. This codes for CASSLEGNTIYF.

In this sample, this clone turned up once. The rearrangement joins TRBV28 to TRBJ1-2; D is perhaps TRBD1 (5 bases). The V gene lost 6 bases and the J gene lost 3 bases, with 11 bases spanning the gap. The CDR3 contains 13 residues. The germline V gene has CDR1 MDHEN and CDR2 SYDVKM. In DNA form, the CDR3 reads TGTGCCAGCAGGGACATCCGCGACTATGGCTACACCTTC. It specifies CASRDIRDYGYTF.

CDR3 DNA sequence: TGTGCCAGCAACAGTGGGGAAAATTCACCCCTCCACTTT. This translates into CASNSGENSPLHF. This chain links TRBV7-6 with TRBJ1-6, with D unclear. Germline lookup yields CDR1 SGHVS and CDR2 FNYEAQ. V shed 7 bases and J shed 7 bases, with 11 bases lying between them. The CDR3 spans 13 residues.

This chain joins TRBV15 and TRBJ2-7; either TRBD1 or TRBD2 may fit D (6 bases each). V dropped 10 bases and J dropped 1 base, with 17 bases sitting between them. The CDR3 contains 14 residues. The germline V gene encodes CDR1 LNHNV and CDR2 YYDKDF (reference sequence). The CDR3 DNA reads TGTGCCAGTTTGGAGGGGGACCCTTCCTACGAGCAGTACTTC. Amino acids: CASLEGDPSYEQYF. Looking up the rest from reference TRBV15 and TRBJ2-7 gives the full variable domain: DAMVIQNPRYQVTQFGKPVTLSCSQTLNHNVMYWYQQKSSQAPKLLFHYYDKDFNNEADTPDNFQSRRPNTSFCFLDIRSPGLGDTAMYLCASLEGDPSYEQYFGPGTRLTVT.

This clone has a handful of counts. The rearrangement links TRBV7-9 to TRBJ2-1; D is ambiguous. CDR3 length: 14 residues. Germline CDR1 SEHNR, CDR2 FQNEAQ (reference sequence). With 5 bases removed from V and 0 bases from J, the gap between germline ends came to 8 bases. CDR3 sequence reads: CASSPQSSYNEQFF. Here the CDR3 DNA reads TGTGCCAGCAGCCCACAGAGCTCCTACAATGAGCAGTTCTTC.

This sequence joins TRBV19 and TRBJ2-7; 11 positions agree with TRBD2. V lost 5 bases and J lost 3; bases outside the gene matches: 3. Germline V lookup: CDR1 LNHDA, CDR2 SQIVND (reference sequence). The CDR3 contains 14 residues. The CDR3 sequence: CASSFGTSGYEQYF. Here the CDR3 DNA reads TGTGCCAGTAGTTTCGGGACTAGCGGCTACGAGCAGTACTTC.

This clone was picked up a small number of times. The rearrangement links TRBV6-5 to TRBJ1-1; maybe TRBD1 (5 bases). Trimming removed 0 bases at V and 4 bases at J, with 12 bases between. Germline values: CDR1 MNHEY, CDR2 SVGAGI. The CDR3 extends over 15 amino acids. Here the CDR3 reads CASSYSVQGGTEAFF. CDR3 DNA: TGTGCCAGCAGTTACTCTGTTCAGGGCGGCACTGAAGCTTTCTTT.

The chain is built from TRBV28 and TRBJ1-4; 9 bases align to TRBD1. The trim removed 6 bases at V and 7 bases at J, leaving 12 bases unmatched. Germline V lookup: CDR1 MDHEN, CDR2 SYDVKM. This CDR3 spans 16 amino acids. Here the CDR3 DNA reads TGTGCCAGCAGCTTAGGACAGGGGATGTGGGGTGAAAAACTGTTTTTT. As protein: CASSLGQGMWGEKLFF.

The rearrangement links TRBV2 to TRBJ1-6, with 9 bases aligning to TRBD1. CDR3 length: 15 amino acids. Per germline, CDR1 SNHLY and CDR2 FYNNEI. Trimming at V came to 6 bases and at J to 7 bases, leaving 7 bases not matched to a gene. CDR3 protein: CASSDWTGENSPLHF. The CDR3 DNA sequence: TGTGCCAGCAGCGATTGGACAGGGGAGAATTCACCCCTCCACTTT.

V is TRBV7-9 and J is TRBJ2-7, with D possibly matching TRBD2 (6 bases). The CDR3 runs 13 residues. From germline, CDR1 is SEHNR and CDR2 FQNEAQ (reference sequence). V was shortened by 3 bases and J by 6 bases, with 12 bases between the two germline ends. The CDR3 bases are TGTGCCAGCAGCTTTTTCGGGAGTAGCGAGCAGTACTTC. It codes for CASSFFGSSEQYF.

The chain couples TRBV30 to TRBJ1-1; the D is unclear. Germline V CDR1 and CDR2: GTSNPN, SVGIG (reference sequence). CDR3 length: 11 amino acids. V lost 5 bases, J lost 9 bases, and 13 bases lay in between. The CDR3 reads CAWEAGFKAFF. CDR3 in DNA: TGTGCCTGGGAAGCCGGGTTTAAAGCTTTCTTT.

V gene TRBV2 combines with J gene TRBJ2-5, with D hard to call. With 4 bases removed from V and 5 bases from J, the gap between germline ends came to 14 bases. The CDR3 sequence is 14 residues long. In germline, CDR1 is SNHLY, CDR2 FYNNEI. The CDR3 DNA reads TGTGCCAGCAGTGCCGGCGCTAAAAGGGAGACCCAGTACTTC. Its translation is CASSAGAKRETQYF.

In this sample, this clone turned up once. This chain joins TRBV13 and TRBJ2-5, with D possibly matching TRBD1 (6 bases). Germline V gives CDR1 PRHDT, CDR2 FYEKMQ (reference sequence). CDR3 length equals 14 residues. The V gene lost 2 bases and the J gene lost 0 bases, with 7 bases spanning the gap. CDR3: CASSLRTDQETQYF. The CDR3 bases are TGTGCCAGCAGCTTACGGACAGACCAAGAGACCCAGTACTTC.

The chain carries TRBV5-4 and TRBJ2-3; D is unresolved. With 3 bases removed from V and 6 bases from J, the gap between germline ends came to 5 bases. The CDR3 has 11 residues. The V gene's germline CDR1 is SGHNT and CDR2 YYREEE (reference sequence). DNA for the CDR3: TGTGCCAGCAGCTCCGATGATACGCAGTATTTT. This codes for CASSSDDTQYF.

The chain is built from TRBV10-1 and TRBJ1-1; 10 nucleotides agree with TRBD1. The CDR3 consists of 13 residues. The V segment lost 6 bases and the J segment 5 bases; nucleotides outside the gene matches: 3. Germline loops: CDR1 WNHNN, CDR2 SYGVQD (reference sequence). DNA of the CDR3: TGCGCCAGCAGGGGACAGGGGAGGACTGAAGCTTTCTTT. Translating gives CASRGQGRTEAFF.

V gene TRBV19 combines with J gene TRBJ1-5; 7 positions match TRBD1. The V gene's germline CDR1 is LNHDA and CDR2 SQIVND (reference sequence). The ends lost 4 bases at V and 2 bases at J; junction bases unmatched: 5. This CDR3 has 15 residues. The CDR3 reads CASSKGQVGNQPQHF. The CDR3 nucleotides are TGTGCCAGTAGTAAAGGACAGGTCGGCAATCAGCCCCAGCATTTT.

This clone appeared once. The V call is TRBV19, the J call TRBJ1-1, with D tentatively TRBD1 (5 bases). The CDR3 extends over 13 amino acids. Germline CDR1 and CDR2: LNHDA and SQIVND (reference sequence). V shed 5 bases and J shed 5 bases, with 12 bases lying between them. The CDR3 sequence is CASSDTGGTEAFF. CDR3 sequence (DNA): TGTGCCAGTAGTGACACCGGGGGGACTGAAGCTTTCTTT.

V gene TRBV11-3 combines with J gene TRBJ2-3, with D uncertain. V was clipped by 5 bases and J by 6 bases, with 9 bases between them. Germline V gene lookup returns CDR1 SGHNT and CDR2 YENEEA. The CDR3 extends over 12 amino acids. CDR3 in amino acids: CASSPVVDTQYF. The CDR3 DNA reads TGTGCCAGCAGCCCAGTCGTGGATACGCAGTATTTT.

The V gene is TRBV10-3, the J gene TRBJ1-5, with D unresolved. The V end lost 6 bases, the J end lost 0 bases, and 9 bases lay between the germline ends. The CDR3 loop spans 14 amino acids. In germline, CDR1 is ENHRY, CDR2 SYGVKD. CDR3 residues: CAISRDVSNQPQHF. The CDR3 DNA reads TGTGCCATCAGCCGTGACGTTAGCAATCAGCCCCAGCATTTT.

This chain joins TRBV10-1 and TRBJ1-1, with D hard to call. With 3 bases removed from V and 8 bases from J, the gap between germline ends came to 13 bases. Germline V gene lookup returns CDR1 WNHNN and CDR2 SYGVQD (reference sequence). This CDR3 has 13 residues. The chain's CDR3 is CASSDPQREEAFF. Here the CDR3 DNA reads TGCGCCAGCAGTGACCCTCAGCGCGAAGAAGCTTTCTTT.

The J gene is TRBJ2-2, the V gene TRBV30; D is perhaps TRBD1 (5 bases). Between the trimmed V and J ends, which lost 8 bases and 5 bases, there was a span of 18 bases. Germline V gene lookup returns CDR1 GTSNPN and CDR2 SVGIG (reference sequence). The CDR3 has 14 amino acids. The CDR3 is CAGLGQGETGELFF. CDR3 DNA: TGTGCCGGGCTCGGGCAGGGTGAAACCGGGGAGCTGTTTTTT.

This clone was seen a single time. The rearrangement uses TRBV6-5 and TRBJ2-1, with 9 bases aligning to TRBD2. Germline CDR1 is MNHEY and CDR2 is SVGAGI. V was clipped by 2 bases and J by 8 bases; unmatched bases: 4. The CDR3 contains 14 residues. DNA for the CDR3: TGTGCCAGCAGTTACGAAGCGGGGGGCGATGAGCAGTTCTTC. It is translated as CASSYEAGGDEQFF.

The V and J genes are TRBV5-5 and TRBJ1-6; D unclear. Germline V gives CDR1 SGHKS, CDR2 YYEKEE (reference sequence). Trimming took 2 bases from V and 9 from J, leaving 18 bases between them. This CDR3 spans 16 amino acids. This CDR3 is CASSFLRVRSSSPLHF. As DNA, the CDR3 is TGTGCCAGCAGCTTTCTTCGTGTAAGAAGTAGTTCACCCCTCCACTTT.

The J gene is TRBJ2-5, the V gene TRBV7-9; TRBD1 agrees at 11 bases. This CDR3 is built from 15 residues. V shed 6 bases and J 7 bases; nucleotides not matched to a gene: 10. The germline V gene encodes CDR1 SEHNR and CDR2 FQNEAQ (reference sequence). The CDR3: CASSLGQGALTTQYF. The CDR3 DNA is TGTGCCAGCAGTCTCGGACAGGGGGCGCTGACGACCCAGTACTTC.